The T cell receptor (beta chain) under discussion was sequenced for a study of lymphopenia after photon versus proton radiotherapy. Whole-study results and caveats: Relative stability marked proton patients; photon patients lost diversity and naive cells.

Sequencing was performed with immunoSEQ multiplex PCR; in TCRdb, only in-frame clones are kept and a portion is missing. The data contain around 59,000 clones, 65% to 85% of them singletons. Comments on this clone: Its antigen is as yet unknown.

Germline V lookup: CDR1 MNHNS, CDR2 SASEGT. The length of the CDR3 is 11 residues. Trimming shortened V by 3 bases and J by 8 bases, and 7 bases separated the two germline ends. This chain links TRBV6-1 with TRBJ1-1, with unresolved D. The sequenced sample was peripheral blood, obtained from a patient treated with proton-based radiotherapy. The origin of this receptor is a man aged 55 to 69 with pancreatic cancer. The CDR3 bases are TGTGCCAGCAGTGAGCCCCCAGAAGCTTTCTTT. The encoded protein is CASSEPPEAFF.